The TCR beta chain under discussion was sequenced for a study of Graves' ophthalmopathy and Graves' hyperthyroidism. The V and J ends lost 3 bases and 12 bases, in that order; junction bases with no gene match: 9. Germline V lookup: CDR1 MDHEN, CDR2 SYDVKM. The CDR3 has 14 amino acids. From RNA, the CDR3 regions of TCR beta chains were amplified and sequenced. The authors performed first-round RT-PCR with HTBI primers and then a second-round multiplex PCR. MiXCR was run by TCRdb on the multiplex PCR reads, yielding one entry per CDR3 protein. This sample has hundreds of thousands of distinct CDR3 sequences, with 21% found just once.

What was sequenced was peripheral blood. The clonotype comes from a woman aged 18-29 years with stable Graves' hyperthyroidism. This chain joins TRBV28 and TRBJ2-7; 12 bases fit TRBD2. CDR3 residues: CASSFGLAGLTAYF. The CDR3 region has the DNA TGTGCCAGCAGTTTCGGACTAGCGGGACTTACGGCGTACTTC.